This T cell receptor (beta chain) comes out of a study of T cells expressing NK-cell markers. General study findings and limits: NKG2C+ dominant clonotype frequencies in about 6 donors were roughly 1.0-7.5% of CD8+ T cells.

Concerning this clonotype: Its target is unknown.

This CDR3 spans 13 amino acids. TCRdb reprocessed the 5' RACE reads and stores each CDR3 protein as one record, lacking DNA. The record lists 150,000 to 170,000 distinct CDR3 sequences, of which the ten most abundant hold around a third. The chain uses TRBV12-3 or TRBV12-4 and TRBJ2-1; TCRdb gives TRBD1 as the D gene, but with no DNA this cannot be confirmed. The specimen sequenced was blood T cells: a sorted CD56 or NKG2C T cell subset, CD4+ or CD8+ T cells, or bulk PBMC T cells (not recorded which). This TCR derives from a woman between 50 and 59 years old in good health. CDR3 residues: CASSGGVGHEQFF.